This T cell receptor beta chain emerged from a study of cytomegalovirus exposure and HLA in healthy donors. The V segment lost 4 bases and the J segment 0 bases; nucleotides outside the gene matches: 7. CDR3 length: 16 residues. CDR1 SGDLS and CDR2 YYNGEE come from the germline V gene. Study outcomes and limitations: A few chains tied to CMV proved CMV antigen-specific in vitro. Researchers reported in a later analysis that common viral pathogens appeared linked to several top clusters.

Note on this clone: Its antigen is not identified.

The PCR employed 60 Vbeta primers together with 13 Jbeta primers. Method: immunoSEQ multiplex PCR; TCRdb's copy keeps in-frame clones and lacks some. The profile shows about 68,000 clones, approximately 75% of them singletons. Sequenced sample: PBMCs. The TCR originated in a human donor in good health. This rearrangement joins TRBV9 to TRBJ2-3; TRBD1 aligns across 8 bases. The CDR3 loop is CASSIGQGVSTDTQYF. CDR3 nucleotides: TGTGCCAGCAGCATTGGACAGGGCGTCAGCACAGATACGCAGTATTTT.